The clone carrying this T cell receptor beta chain has more than one count but fewer than ten. As originally analysed: Amplification from reference gene primers served as the basis for estimated nucleated cell counts. Repertoires were generated with immunoSEQ multiplex PCR, while TCRdb's copy carries only in-frame clones and drops some. V and J calls and clone size are copied from that table; D and trimming were computed from the DNA. The sample has around 380,000 clones; approximately 80% are singletons. This sample is part of a study of blood T cell repertoires in COVID-19. Background on the study: The origin of the acute and convalescent COVID-19 samples was the United States, Italy and Spain. In each case, the material was cDNA or gDNA derived from T cells, B-cell-depleted T cells, or PBMCs.

The CDR3 covers 14 residues. Per the germline V gene, CDR1 is MNHEY and CDR2 is SVGAGI. Trimming removed 5 bases from V and 6 bases from J, with 13 bases in between. The material sequenced was peripheral blood. The chain is built from TRBV6-5 and TRBJ2-2; D possibly corresponds to TRBD1 (6 bases). The TCR sequence derives from a human donor with acute or convalescent COVID-19. The donor label of this sample is uncertain. Written as DNA, the CDR3 is TGTGCCAGCAGTCTAGCAGGGGCGCCCGGGGAGCTGTTTTTT. Residues: CASSLAGAPGELFF.